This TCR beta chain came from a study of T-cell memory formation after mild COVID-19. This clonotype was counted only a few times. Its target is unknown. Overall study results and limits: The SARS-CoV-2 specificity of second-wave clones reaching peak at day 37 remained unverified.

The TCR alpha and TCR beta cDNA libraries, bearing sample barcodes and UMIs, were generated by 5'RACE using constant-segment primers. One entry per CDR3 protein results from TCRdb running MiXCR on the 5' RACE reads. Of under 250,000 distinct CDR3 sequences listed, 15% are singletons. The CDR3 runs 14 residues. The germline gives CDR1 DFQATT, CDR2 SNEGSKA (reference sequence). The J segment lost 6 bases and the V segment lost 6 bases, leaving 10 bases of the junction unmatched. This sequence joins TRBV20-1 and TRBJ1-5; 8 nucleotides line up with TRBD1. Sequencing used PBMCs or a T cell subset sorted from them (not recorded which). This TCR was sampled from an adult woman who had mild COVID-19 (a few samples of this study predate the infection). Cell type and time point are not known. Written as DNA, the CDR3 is TGCAGTGCCCAGGGGGCGAGGTGGGGTCAGCCCCAGCATTTT. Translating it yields CSAQGARWGQPQHF.